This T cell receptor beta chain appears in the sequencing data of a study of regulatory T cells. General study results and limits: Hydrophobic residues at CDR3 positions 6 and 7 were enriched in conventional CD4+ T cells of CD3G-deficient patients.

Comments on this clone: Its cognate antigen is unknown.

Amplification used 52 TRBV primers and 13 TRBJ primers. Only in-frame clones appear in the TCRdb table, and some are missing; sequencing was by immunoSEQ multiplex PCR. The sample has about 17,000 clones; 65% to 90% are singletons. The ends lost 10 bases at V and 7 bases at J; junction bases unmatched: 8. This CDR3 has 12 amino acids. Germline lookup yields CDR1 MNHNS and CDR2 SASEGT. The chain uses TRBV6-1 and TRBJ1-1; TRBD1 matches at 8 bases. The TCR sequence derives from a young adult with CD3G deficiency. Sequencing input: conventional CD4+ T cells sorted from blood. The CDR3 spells CATLDRVGEAFF. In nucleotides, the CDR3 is TGTGCCACATTGGACAGGGTTGGTGAAGCTTTCTTT.